This is a list of T cell receptor beta chains from one sample in a study of cytomegalovirus exposure and HLA in healthy donors. Here immunoSEQ multiplex PCR was the method, and the copy in TCRdb shows in-frame clones only, minus some. The sample lists around 130,000 clones, approximately 75% occurring once. The sequenced sample consisted of PBMCs. These receptors were taken from a woman in her 40s in good health and CMV-seropositive. Each CDR3 is given with its conserved first and last residue. D genes are given only for firm matches.

>TRBD1|TRBV2|TRBJ2-2
CASSENGQGIGELFF
>NA|TRBV27|TRBJ2-3
CASSLTTIGGDTQYF
>NA|TRBV9|TRBJ2-7
CASSTAPGTYEQYF
>TRBD1|TRBV27|TRBJ1-1
CASSFLVAGQGTEAFF
>NA|TRBV7-9|TRBJ1-1
CASSPHGGEGAEAFF
>NA|TRBV18|TRBJ2-7
CASSPRPSNYEQYF
>TRBD1|TRBV9|TRBJ2-1
CASSAGQGMFEQFF
>TRBD1|TRBV4-1|TRBJ1-5
CASSPRTGSNQPQHF
>TRBD2|TRBV5-4|TRBJ2-1
CASSVGTSGNEQFF
>TRBD2|TRBV27|TRBJ2-1
CASSFGRGGGGEQFF
>TRBD1|TRBV27|TRBJ1-1
CASKTPGQVNTEAFF
>TRBD2|TRBV7-8|TRBJ2-7
CASSLAGGSSYEQYF
>NA|TRBV10-2|TRBJ2-5
CASKEPGRAVGYRETQYF
>NA|TRBV9|TRBJ1-3
CASSDRQTSGNTIYF
>TRBD1|TRBV9|TRBJ1-3
CASSPGTGVSGNTIYF
>NA|TRBV7-9|TRBJ1-2
CSSGGNYGYTF
>NA|TRBV7-9|TRBJ2-2
CASSPMVLDRTGELFF
>TRBD2|TRBV4-1|TRBJ2-7
CASSQPGTTKSYEQYF
>NA|TRBV18|TRBJ2-5
CASSPIQETQYF
>TRBD1|TRBV2|TRBJ2-7
CASRRQGIIYEQYF
>NA|TRBV5-4|TRBJ2-7
CASSLGDWASTPYEQYF
>NA|TRBV19|TRBJ2-2
CASSYSSDTGELFF
>NA|TRBV2|TRBJ2-7
CASSDRDMPYEQYF
>NA|TRBV7-9|TRBJ1-1
CASSQQGNTEAFF
>NA|TRBV7-2|TRBJ2-3
CASSPQVGGVRTDTQYF
>NA|TRBV29-1|TRBJ1-2
CSVDRDYGYTF
>NA|TRBV4-2|TRBJ1-5
CASSEVPGGNQPQHF
>NA|TRBV7-9|TRBJ1-1
CASSARGGKVTEAFF
>NA|TRBV7-9|TRBJ1-1
CASSTNVGQLNTEAFF
>NA|TRBV30|TRBJ2-1
CAWRLDSYNEQFF
>TRBD2|TRBV6-6|TRBJ2-1
CATTGTSFNEQFF
>NA|TRBV28|TRBJ1-1
CATEKGDLTEAFF
>NA|TRBV29-1|TRBJ2-5
CSVEGGPRSETQYF
>NA|TRBV9|TRBJ1-1
CASSASGTLLGTEAFF
>NA|TRBV19|TRBJ1-2
CASSGANYGYTF
>TRBD2|TRBV27|TRBJ2-1
CASSLFAGGTYNEQFF
>TRBD1|TRBV7-8|TRBJ1-5
CASSSTGVSNQPQHF
>TRBD2|TRBV7-7|TRBJ2-5
CASSLGGLAGPGAETQYF
>NA|TRBV7-8|TRBJ2-7
CASSLDYSYEQYF
>TRBD2|TRBV7-2|TRBJ2-1
CASSPWGGYNEQFF
>TRBD2|TRBV27|TRBJ2-7
CASRSGREPSYEQYF
>NA|TRBV28|TRBJ2-7
CASRRDPTVGQYF
>NA|TRBV29-1|TRBJ1-1
CSVAVAATEAFF
>TRBD1|TRBV6-5|TRBJ1-1
CAAGDSMNTEAFF
>NA|TRBV18|TRBJ2-7
CASSPHTVTVSYEQYF